The 5 T cell receptor beta chains below were found in one sample sequenced in a study of regulatory T cells in long-lasting Graves disease. Library construction for TCR beta used iRepertoire HTBI primers and Arm-PCR of CDR3 regions. TCRdb recomputed calls from the multiplex PCR reads with MiXCR, one row per CDR3 protein. This table has fewer than 400,000 distinct CDR3 sequences, about 18% appearing once. Time point denoted: newly diagnosed GD, antithyroid drugs for less than 3 months. The TCR library was made from RNA that had been extracted from PBMCs in TRIzol. Sequencing used peripheral blood mononuclear cells (PBMCs), obtained at new diagnosis, from a patient treated with antithyroid drugs. Source of these receptors: a female donor with Graves disease.

This clonotype was seen only a few times. The chain has TRBV9 and TRBJ2-1; D gene uncertain. Germline CDR1 is SGDLS and CDR2 is YYNGEE. The CDR3 is 15 amino acids. Trimming stripped 4 bases from V and 2 bases from J, with 13 bases between. Written as DNA, the CDR3 is TGTGCCAGCAGCTCCCGGACCGCCCCCTACAATGAGCAGTTCTTC. It is translated as CASSSRTAPYNEQFF.

This clonotype was observed a handful of times. V is TRBV19 and J is TRBJ1-5; D may be TRBD1 (5 bases). This CDR3 spans 14 amino acids. V lost 7 bases to trimming and J lost 0 bases, with 10 bases between them. Germline CDR1 is LNHDA and CDR2 is SQIVND (reference sequence). The CDR3 DNA reads TGTGCCAGTAAACAGGTCTATAGCAATCAGCCCCAGCATTTT. Its translation is CASKQVYSNQPQHF.

This clonotype was seen ten or more times. The rearrangement links TRBV12-3 or TRBV12-4 to TRBJ2-7; D gene ambiguous. The CDR3 has 14 amino acids. Trimming removed 4 bases from V and 3 bases from J, with 13 bases in between. The chain's CDR3 is CASSSVHGSYEQYF. The CDR3 DNA follows: TGTGCCAGCAGTTCCGTCCACGGAAGCTACGAGCAGTACTTC.

This clonotype came up many times. V usage is TRBV4-2 and J usage is TRBJ2-7, with TRBD2 matching 10 bases. Losses at the gene ends were 0 bases for V and 6 bases for J; bases not matched to a gene: 5. CDR3 length equals 15 residues. The germline CDR1 and CDR2 sequences are LGHNA and YNFKEQ. CDR3 DNA sequence: TGTGCCAGCAGCCAAGATTCGAGCGGGAGGGGCGAGCAGTACTTC. Its protein product is CASSQDSSGRGEQYF.

V and J are TRBV6-2 or TRBV6-3 and TRBJ2-7; D ambiguous. V lost 2 bases, J lost 5 bases, and 13 bases lay in between. Germline V gene lookup returns CDR1 MNHEY and CDR2 SVGEGT. CDR3 size: 14 residues. The CDR3 sequence is CASSYPAGQNEQYF. CDR3 nucleotide sequence: TGTGCCAGCAGTTACCCCGCCGGGCAGAACGAGCAGTACTTC.